This T cell receptor (beta chain) came from a study of blood T cell repertoires in COVID-19 (dated by TCRdb to 2020 to 2022). Background for the entire study: Samples covering the acute and convalescent phases of COVID-19 were provided by collaborators in the United States, Italy and Spain. The material from the prospective study consisted of cDNA or gDNA derived from T cells, B-cell-depleted T cells, or PBMCs. The dataset comprised deeply sampled blood TCRbeta repertoires from subjects exposed to, actively infected with, or recovered from COVID-19. The repertoires were released in a freely available public database intended as a resource for research on the immune response to SARS-CoV-2. Samples came from the ongoing ImmuneRACE study (first 160 participants) plus 1,254 subjects from 6 global collaborators. Nearly every sample came with metadata listing a de-identified subject ID, COVID-19 status, age in years and sex. Where available, HLA class I and class II types were obtained from metadata supplied by the sample provider rather than from assay-based typing. Here is what the overall study found, with its caveats: Clinical and demographic metadata were provided uncurated, with the amount varying by source and participant.

Each collaborating institution followed its own protocols to collect whole blood in K2EDTA tubes. For TCRbeta analysis, collaborator samples were shipped as frozen whole blood, as isolated PBMCs, or as DNA extracted from either sample type. TCRbeta CDR3 regions were amplified from genomic DNA using the immunoSEQ Assay, a bias-controlled multiplex PCR. On the authors' methods: Within the assay, amplification of reference gene primers was used to estimate how many nucleated cells each sample contained. To quantify the absolute abundance of each unique TCRbeta CDR3 rearrangement, sequence reads were collapsed and filtered. For each sample, productive Simpson clonality was calculated as the square root of Simpson's diversity index across productive rearrangements. The table was pulled from immuneACCESS by TCRdb, which kept in-frame rearrangements only. Such tables lose some clones; where checked, under half of the loss comes from unresolved V genes, and the rest has no known cause. That table is the source of V, J and clone size, and D and trimming were worked out from the DNA. For this sample the table gives about 170,000 clones, of which about 93% were detected only once. About 4.5% of the sample belongs to the ten largest clones.

On this clone: Which antigen it targets is not known. Per-base qualities were not stored, and no clone one base away is much larger.

From cysteine to phenylalanine, the CDR3 is 14 amino acids long. Only the CDR3 part of the read is kept: 42 bases, read in frame from the first base. CDR1 and CDR2 are drawn from the germline V gene: SGHTA, FQGNSA. Trimming costs V 5 bases and J 5 bases, and their ends lie 15 bases apart. Sequencing used peripheral blood. This clonotype was obtained from a woman between 50 and 59 years old with acute or convalescent COVID-19. The chain joins TRBV7-2 to TRBJ1-1; the D gene assignment is ambiguous. At the DNA level, the sequence is TGTGCCAGCAGCCCCTGGATGGGCTGGACTGAAGCTTTCTTT. Translated, it reads CASSPWMGWTEAFF.